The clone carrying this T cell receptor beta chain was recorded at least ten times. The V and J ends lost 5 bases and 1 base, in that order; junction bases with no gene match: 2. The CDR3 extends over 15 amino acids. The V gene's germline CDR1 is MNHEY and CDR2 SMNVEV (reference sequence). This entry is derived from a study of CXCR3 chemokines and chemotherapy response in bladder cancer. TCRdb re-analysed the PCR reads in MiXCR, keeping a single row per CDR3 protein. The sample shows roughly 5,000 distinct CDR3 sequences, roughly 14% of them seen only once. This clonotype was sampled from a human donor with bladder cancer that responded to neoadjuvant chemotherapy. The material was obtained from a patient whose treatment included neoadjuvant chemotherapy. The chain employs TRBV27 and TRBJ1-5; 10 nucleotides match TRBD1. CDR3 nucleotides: TGTGCCAGCAGTCCGACAGGGGGCAGCAATCAGCCCCAGCATTTT. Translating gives CASSPTGGSNQPQHF.